The clone carrying this TCR beta chain was recorded a few times. The sample originates from a study of blood T cell repertoires in COVID-19. The CDR3 sequence is 15 residues long. Germline CDR1 is SGHRS and CDR2 is YFSETQ. J lost 9 bases, V lost 2 bases, and 8 bases had no gene match. Data came from immunoSEQ multiplex PCR; TCRdb stores just in-frame clones and leaves some out. The sample holds roughly 70,000 clones; 91% are singletons and the top ten take less than 15%. Sequenced material: peripheral blood. This receptor was taken from a human donor with active COVID-19. The donor label of this sample is uncertain. This chain connects TRBV5-1 to TRBJ1-6; 7 bases align to TRBD1. The CDR3 region is CASSFGQANRSPLHF. CDR3 DNA: TGCGCCAGCAGCTTCGGACAGGCAAATCGTTCACCCCTCCACTTT.